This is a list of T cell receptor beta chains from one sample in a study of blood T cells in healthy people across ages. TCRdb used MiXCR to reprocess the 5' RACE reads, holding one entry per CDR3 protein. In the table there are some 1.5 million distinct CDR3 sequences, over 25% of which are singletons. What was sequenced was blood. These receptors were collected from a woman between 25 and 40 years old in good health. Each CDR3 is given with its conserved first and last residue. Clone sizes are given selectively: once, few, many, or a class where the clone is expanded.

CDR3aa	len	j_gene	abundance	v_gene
CASRKQNSGANVLTF	15	TRBJ2-6	.	TRBV19
CSALREGGEQYF	12	TRBJ2-5	.	TRBV20-1
CSARDPDGYTF	11	TRBJ1-2	.	TRBV20-1
CASSVVPGEGEQFF	14	TRBJ2-1	.	TRBV9
CASSQDRGRNTQYF	14	TRBJ2-3	.	TRBV14
CASSYSGGFYEQYF	14	TRBJ2-7	many	TRBV6-5
CASSFNRGIEQYF	13	TRBJ2-7	many	TRBV5-1
CASSEEGEYYGYTF	14	TRBJ1-2	many	TRBV6-1
CASSANLGANTEAFF	15	TRBJ1-1	.	TRBV5-1
CASSLTIKKNTEAFF	15	TRBJ1-1	once	TRBV5-1
CASERLRGSEQYF	13	TRBJ2-7	.	TRBV6-2/TRBV6-3
CASSFDSRAGETQYF	15	TRBJ2-5	many	TRBV7-2
CASSLEAGSLAKNIQYF	17	TRBJ2-4	many	TRBV5-4
CAISASGSSPDTQYF	15	TRBJ2-3	few	TRBV10-3
CATSDRRGRDEQFF	14	TRBJ2-1	few	TRBV24-1
CASSLSAGALGETQYF	16	TRBJ2-5	.	TRBV7-9